These T cell receptor beta chains were read from a single sample in a study of blood T cell repertoires in COVID-19. Clones were read by immunoSEQ multiplex PCR, and TCRdb kept only the in-frame ones, dropping some. Of approximately 160,000 clones in the sample, around 82% were seen once. Sequencing input: peripheral blood. The origin of the receptors is a man aged 60-69 years who had recovered from COVID-19. The CDR3 runs from the conserved cysteine through the conserved F or W. Fields, in order: CDR3 protein, J gene, clone size, V gene. Clone size is not always given. Where it is, it says once, few, many or a class for expanded clones.

CDR3 protein: CASSQEFRPSGGYEQYF
J gene: TRBJ2-7
clone size: .
V gene: TRBV3-1/TRBV3-2

CDR3 protein: CAIGTTSNEQYF
J gene: TRBJ2-7
clone size: .
V gene: TRBV10-3

CDR3 protein: CASSQMTGPYYEQYF
J gene: TRBJ2-7
clone size: once
V gene: TRBV14

CDR3 protein: CASSLGGENTIYF
J gene: TRBJ1-3
clone size: .
V gene: TRBV12-3/TRBV12-4

CDR3 protein: CASSLGGTGEDYEQYF
J gene: TRBJ2-7
clone size: .
V gene: TRBV7-6

CDR3 protein: CASSPPSGGETQYF
J gene: TRBJ2-5
clone size: .
V gene: TRBV5-1

CDR3 protein: CASSQSPESSYNSPLHF
J gene: TRBJ1-6
clone size: .
V gene: TRBV4-1

CDR3 protein: CASSLEGQGINTIYF
J gene: TRBJ1-3
clone size: once
V gene: TRBV5-1

CDR3 protein: CATSRGGGGPYNEQFF
J gene: TRBJ2-1
clone size: few
V gene: TRBV15

CDR3 protein: CASRAGGSGNTIYF
J gene: TRBJ1-3
clone size: .
V gene: TRBV3-1/TRBV3-2

CDR3 protein: CATSIPGQGYSNQPQHF
J gene: TRBJ1-5
clone size: .
V gene: TRBV15

CDR3 protein: CASSQDSSGTDTQYF
J gene: TRBJ2-3
clone size: .
V gene: TRBV3-1/TRBV3-2

CDR3 protein: CASSEDAAAQPQHF
J gene: TRBJ1-5
clone size: once
V gene: TRBV2

CDR3 protein: CASSKVAGFQETQYF
J gene: TRBJ2-5
clone size: .
V gene: TRBV19

CDR3 protein: CASLTARASSYNEQFF
J gene: TRBJ2-1
clone size: few
V gene: TRBV2

CDR3 protein: CASSLQGAGNTIYF
J gene: TRBJ1-3
clone size: .
V gene: TRBV5-1

CDR3 protein: CASSFSGGMDEQYF
J gene: TRBJ2-7
clone size: .
V gene: TRBV5-1

CDR3 protein: CASSFGGPRIDEQFF
J gene: TRBJ2-1
clone size: .
V gene: TRBV7-2

CDR3 protein: CASSSPGVDSPLHF
J gene: TRBJ1-6
clone size: .
V gene: TRBV27

CDR3 protein: CASSSMAGVNTEAFF
J gene: TRBJ1-1
clone size: .
V gene: TRBV7-8

CDR3 protein: CASSATPDRPGYGYTF
J gene: TRBJ1-2
clone size: .
V gene: TRBV9

CDR3 protein: CASSQESRGFSEQYF
J gene: TRBJ2-7
clone size: .
V gene: TRBV4-3

CDR3 protein: CASSPGTLSQETQYF
J gene: TRBJ2-5
clone size: once
V gene: TRBV2

CDR3 protein: CASSFHYEQYF
J gene: TRBJ2-7
clone size: once
V gene: TRBV5-6

CDR3 protein: CASSTGQELTNTEAFF
J gene: TRBJ1-1
clone size: few
V gene: TRBV5-8

CDR3 protein: CASSEVAGQGRGYTF
J gene: TRBJ1-2
clone size: many
V gene: TRBV9

CDR3 protein: CASGDTLSGGGNTIYF
J gene: TRBJ1-3
clone size: .
V gene: TRBV5-6

CDR3 protein: CASSLARSNTEAFF
J gene: TRBJ1-1
clone size: .
V gene: TRBV11-1

CDR3 protein: CASSGWGGSQETQYF
J gene: TRBJ2-5
clone size: .
V gene: TRBV9

CDR3 protein: CASSQGARGYTF
J gene: TRBJ1-2
clone size: once
V gene: TRBV6-5

CDR3 protein: CSVGDSSSGNTIYF
J gene: TRBJ1-3
clone size: few
V gene: TRBV29-1

CDR3 protein: CASSQGQLNSGANVLTF
J gene: TRBJ2-6
clone size: .
V gene: TRBV4-2

CDR3 protein: CATSFPRGQVGYTF
J gene: TRBJ1-2
clone size: .
V gene: TRBV2

CDR3 protein: CAISEEAAGPYEQYF
J gene: TRBJ2-7
clone size: few
V gene: TRBV10-3

CDR3 protein: CASSLPQGAGYGYTF
J gene: TRBJ1-2
clone size: .
V gene: TRBV6-6

CDR3 protein: CAISESAGGSTDTQYF
J gene: TRBJ2-3
clone size: once
V gene: TRBV10-3

CDR3 protein: CATRPSGGGDTQYF
J gene: TRBJ2-3
clone size: .
V gene: TRBV2

CDR3 protein: CAWSRPGGAFF
J gene: TRBJ1-1
clone size: .
V gene: TRBV30

CDR3 protein: CASSEVSRSSYNSPLHF
J gene: TRBJ1-6
clone size: .
V gene: TRBV6-1

CDR3 protein: CASSLSVADSNEKLFF
J gene: TRBJ1-4
clone size: .
V gene: TRBV27

CDR3 protein: CASSSIDRGGQEKLFF
J gene: TRBJ1-4
clone size: .
V gene: TRBV7-2

CDR3 protein: CASSLGAPGHNEQFF
J gene: TRBJ2-1
clone size: .
V gene: TRBV7-9

CDR3 protein: CASSAPGRTKAFF
J gene: TRBJ1-1
clone size: .
V gene: TRBV9

CDR3 protein: CASSDLAGGLAEAFF
J gene: TRBJ1-1
clone size: .
V gene: TRBV9

CDR3 protein: CASSEYGSEAGYTF
J gene: TRBJ1-2
clone size: .
V gene: TRBV25-1

CDR3 protein: CASSADRGMNTEAFF
J gene: TRBJ1-1
clone size: .
V gene: TRBV6-4

CDR3 protein: CASSFGGQGDYGYTF
J gene: TRBJ1-2
clone size: once
V gene: TRBV7-6

CDR3 protein: CASSPRAGNTEAFF
J gene: TRBJ1-1
clone size: .
V gene: TRBV11-3

CDR3 protein: CASSLTTGTGNTIYF
J gene: TRBJ1-3
clone size: .
V gene: TRBV4-1

CDR3 protein: CAISESLQSQYF
J gene: TRBJ2-7
clone size: .
V gene: TRBV10-3

CDR3 protein: CASSLDLTSENIQYF
J gene: TRBJ2-4
clone size: .
V gene: TRBV7-9

CDR3 protein: CASSELGQGAPSGANVLTF
J gene: TRBJ2-6
clone size: .
V gene: TRBV6-1

CDR3 protein: CASSSGGIEQFF
J gene: TRBJ2-1
clone size: .
V gene: TRBV19

CDR3 protein: CASRASGGAPDTQYF
J gene: TRBJ2-3
clone size: few
V gene: TRBV7-9

CDR3 protein: CASSRNRGKTDTQYF
J gene: TRBJ2-3
clone size: few
V gene: TRBV21-1

CDR3 protein: CASSNRGMEYNSPLHF
J gene: TRBJ1-6
clone size: .
V gene: TRBV6-2/TRBV6-3

CDR3 protein: CASSEMQGGFYEQYF
J gene: TRBJ2-7
clone size: .
V gene: TRBV6-1

CDR3 protein: CASSYFPDTEAFF
J gene: TRBJ1-1
clone size: .
V gene: TRBV6-5

CDR3 protein: CAWSYSGTGTGYTF
J gene: TRBJ1-2
clone size: .
V gene: TRBV30

CDR3 protein: CASIRGQGFYNEQFF
J gene: TRBJ2-1
clone size: .
V gene: TRBV5-1